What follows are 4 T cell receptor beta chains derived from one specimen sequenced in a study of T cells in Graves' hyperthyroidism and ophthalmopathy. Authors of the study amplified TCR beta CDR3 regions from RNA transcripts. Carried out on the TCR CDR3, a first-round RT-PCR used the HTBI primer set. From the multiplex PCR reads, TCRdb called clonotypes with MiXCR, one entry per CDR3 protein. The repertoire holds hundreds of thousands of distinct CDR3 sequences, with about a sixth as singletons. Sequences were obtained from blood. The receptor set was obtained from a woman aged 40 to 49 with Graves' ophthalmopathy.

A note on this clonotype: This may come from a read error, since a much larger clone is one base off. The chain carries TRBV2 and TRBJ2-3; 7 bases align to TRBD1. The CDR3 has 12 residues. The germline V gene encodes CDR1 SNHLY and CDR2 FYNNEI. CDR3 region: CASGQTTGTQYF. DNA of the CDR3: TGTGCTTCGGGACAGACCACAGGTACGCAGTATTTT.

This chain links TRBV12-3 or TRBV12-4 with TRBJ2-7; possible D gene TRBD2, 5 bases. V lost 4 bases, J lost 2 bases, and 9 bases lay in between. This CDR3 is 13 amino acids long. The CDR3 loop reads CASSWTRPYEQYF. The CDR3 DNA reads TGTGCCAGCAGTTGGACTCGCCCCTACGAGCAGTACTTC.

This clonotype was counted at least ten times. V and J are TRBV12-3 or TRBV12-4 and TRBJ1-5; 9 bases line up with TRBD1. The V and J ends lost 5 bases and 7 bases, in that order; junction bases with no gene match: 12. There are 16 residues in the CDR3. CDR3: CASSRHTGGAGQPQHF. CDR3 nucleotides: TGTGCCAGCAGTCGACATACAGGGGGCGCGGGCCAGCCCCAGCATTTT.

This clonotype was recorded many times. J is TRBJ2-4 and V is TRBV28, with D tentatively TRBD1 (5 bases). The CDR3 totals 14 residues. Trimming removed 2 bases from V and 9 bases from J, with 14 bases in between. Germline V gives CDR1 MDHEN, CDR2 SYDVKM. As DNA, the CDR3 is TGTGCCAGCAGTTTAAAGGGGATCGAAACCATTCAGTACTTC. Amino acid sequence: CASSLKGIETIQYF.